This passage covers 9 T cell receptor beta chains from one sample sequenced in a study of vaccination and CD4 T cells after COVID-19. These receptors have no known antigen. CD4+ T cells that had been cultured provided DNA sequenced with the Oncomine TCR Beta short-read assay. TCRdb fed the PCR reads into MiXCR, producing one record per CDR3 protein. The data contain around 17,000 distinct CDR3 sequences, about 75% of them singletons. Treatment: approximately 9-day PBMC culture with coronavirus spike peptide pools or control peptides (ViraFEST assay). The sample comprised CD4+ T cells from blood, cultured in vitro. The receptors shown here come from a human donor who had recovered from COVID-19.

The genes are TRBV15 and TRBJ1-1; no firm D call. Trimming pared 1 base from V and 11 bases from J, leaving 17 bases between. Germline V gene sequence: CDR1 LNHNV, CDR2 YYDKDF (reference sequence). CDR3 length equals 14 residues. The CDR3 loop reads CATSRGNLPLTAFF. CDR3 nucleotide sequence: TGTGCCACCAGCAGAGGAAATCTGCCGTTAACGGCTTTCTTT.

The V call is TRBV27, the J call TRBJ2-7; 9 nucleotides align to TRBD1. Trimming took 5 bases from V and 7 from J; bases not matched to a gene: 12. This CDR3 has 15 amino acids. Germline CDR1 and CDR2: MNHEY and SMNVEV (reference sequence). The chain's CDR3 is CASSPRQGGGGEQYF. CDR3 nucleotide sequence: TGTGCCAGCAGTCCGCGACAGGGGGGAGGAGGTGAGCAGTACTTC.

The CDR3 DNA reads TGTGCCAGCTCCCTGCATGGGAACACTGAAGCTTTCTTT. Translating it yields CASSLHGNTEAFF. This chain uses TRBV18 with TRBJ1-1; D unclear. CDR3 size: 13 residues. The germline V gene encodes CDR1 KGHSH and CDR2 LQKENI. The V end lost 6 bases, the J end lost 1 base, and 9 bases lay between the germline ends. Full variable domain (missing parts from reference TRBV18 and TRBJ1-1): NAGVMQNPRHLVRRRGQEARLRCSPMKGHSHVYWYRQLPEEGLKFMVYLQKENIIDESGMPKERFSAEFPKEGPSILRIQQVVRGDSAAYFCASSLHGNTEAFFGQGTRLTVV.

The chain links TRBV28 to TRBJ1-5; TRBD1 agrees at 7 bases. Losses at the gene ends were 7 bases for V and 4 bases for J; bases not matched to a gene: 10. Germline V CDR1 and CDR2: MDHEN, SYDVKM. CDR3 length: 15 residues. The CDR3 loop is CASTWGTDRNQPQHF. In nucleotides, the CDR3 is TGTGCCAGCACTTGGGGGACAGACCGAAATCAGCCCCAGCATTTT.

The chain links TRBV6-1 to TRBJ1-6, with 9 bases aligning to TRBD1. Trimming cost V 5 bases and J 9 bases; bases outside gene matches: 11. CDR1 MNHNS and CDR2 SASEGT come from the germline V gene. The CDR3 is 16 amino acids. The DNA for the CDR3 is TGTGCCAGCAGTCCCTCCGCCGGGACAGGGTTTTCACCCCTCCACTTT. Its translation is CASSPSAGTGFSPLHF.

This clonotype was detected only a few times. The rearrangement joins TRBV6-1 to TRBJ1-2; 7 nucleotides align to TRBD1. The V gene end was trimmed by 7 bases and the J gene end by 7 bases; junction bases not matched to a gene: 12. This CDR3 has 14 amino acids. Germline assignment: CDR1 MNHNS and CDR2 SASEGT. The CDR3 loop is CASNPDDRVLGYTF. CDR3 in DNA: TGTGCCAGCAACCCGGACGACAGGGTCCTTGGCTACACCTTC.

The rearrangement links TRBV6-2 or TRBV6-3 to TRBJ1-1; possibly TRBD1 for D (5 bases). V was shortened by 4 bases and J by 10 bases, with 13 bases between the two germline ends. CDR1 is MNHEY, CDR2 SVGEGT, per germline. CDR3 length equals 12 residues. The CDR3 loop reads CASSSQGEGAFF. DNA of the CDR3: TGTGCCAGCAGTTCGCAGGGAGAGGGAGCTTTCTTT.

This chain links TRBV24-1 with TRBJ2-2; 10 bases align to TRBD2. Trimming took 5 bases from V and 1 from J; bases not matched to a gene: 9. Germline CDR1 and CDR2: KGHDR and SFDVKD. The CDR3 contains 18 residues. The CDR3 DNA is TGTGCCACCAGTGGCCGGACTAGCGGTAGTGGGAACACCGGGGAGCTGTTTTTT. Its translation: CATSGRTSGSGNTGELFF.

The rearrangement uses TRBV6-1 and TRBJ1-5, with no clear D. This CDR3 has 13 residues. V was cut by 6 bases and J by 0 bases, with 6 bases left in between. Germline V CDR1 and CDR2: MNHNS, SASEGT. CDR3 sequence reads: CASSEYSNQPQHF. CDR3 DNA: TGTGCCAGCAGCGAGTATAGCAATCAGCCCCAGCATTTT.